These 2 T cell receptor beta chains were all obtained from the same sample, sequenced in a study of blood T cell repertoires in COVID-19. Profiling relied on immunoSEQ multiplex PCR, and the TCRdb table lists in-frame clones only, not all of them. The sample includes 100,000 to 150,000 clones, approximately 81% seen only once; the top ten take approximately 5.7%. The sample consisted of peripheral blood. The receptors stem from a man between 60 and 70 years old with acute or convalescent COVID-19.

This clone was found a few times. This chain joins TRBV7-6 and TRBJ1-1, with D perhaps matching TRBD1 (6 bases). The ends were cut back, 1 base at V and 2 bases at J, with 11 bases in the middle. The CDR3 length is 15 residues. Germline assignment: CDR1 SGHVS and CDR2 FNYEAQ. The DNA of the CDR3 is TGTGCCAGCAGCTTAGTGGACAGCCGAAACACTGAAGCTTTCTTT. It yields the protein CASSLVDSRNTEAFF.

CDR3 in DNA: TGCGCCAGCAGCCAAGATCAACAGCTTCAGCCCCAGCATTTT. Encoded protein: CASSQDQQLQPQHF. The chain couples TRBV4-1 to TRBJ1-5; D is unresolved. Per germline, CDR1 MGHRA and CDR2 YSYEKL. Trimming shortened V by 0 bases and J by 6 bases, and 9 bases separated the two germline ends. The CDR3 contains 14 residues.